The sequence of this TCR beta chain was determined in a study of a mutant IDH1 vaccine in newly diagnosed glioma. At the level of the study: Most had both radiotherapy and temozolomide beforehand; others had only one.

Clones were sequenced by immunoSEQ multiplex PCR, and TCRdb holds only the in-frame ones, with some missing. The repertoire holds about 54,000 clones, approximately 81% seen once, with around 18% in the top ten. Time point in this sample: baseline, week 1 (first vaccination visit). The treatment is: pre-vaccination baseline after standard-of-care therapy. The donors' diagnosis was new WHO grade 3 or 4 astrocytoma that was IDH1-mutant and ATRX-lost. V was trimmed by 2 bases and J by 5 bases, leaving 15 bases between them. This CDR3 spans 15 amino acids. CDR1 is SGHTA, CDR2 FQGTGA, per germline. The chain uses TRBV7-3 and TRBJ1-1; D gene unclear. The receptor comes from a man aged 18 to 35 with glioma. Specimen: PBMCs, collected from a glioma patient treated with radiotherapy, temozolomide or both. CDR3 region: CASSLVSAGLTEAFF. CDR3 in DNA: TGTGCCAGCAGCTTAGTGTCCGCGGGGTTAACTGAAGCTTTCTTT.